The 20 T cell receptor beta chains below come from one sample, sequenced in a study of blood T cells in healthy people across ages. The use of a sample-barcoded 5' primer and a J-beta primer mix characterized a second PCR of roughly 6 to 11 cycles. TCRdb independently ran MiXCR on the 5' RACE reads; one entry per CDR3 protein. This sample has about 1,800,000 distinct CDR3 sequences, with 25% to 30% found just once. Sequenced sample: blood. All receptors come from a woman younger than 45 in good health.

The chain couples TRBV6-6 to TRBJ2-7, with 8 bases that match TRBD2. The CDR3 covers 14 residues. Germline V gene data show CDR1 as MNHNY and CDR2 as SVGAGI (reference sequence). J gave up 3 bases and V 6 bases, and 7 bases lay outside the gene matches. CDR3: CASRPPGLVYEQYF. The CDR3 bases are TGTGCCAGCAGACCCCCGGGACTAGTCTACGAGCAGTACTTC.

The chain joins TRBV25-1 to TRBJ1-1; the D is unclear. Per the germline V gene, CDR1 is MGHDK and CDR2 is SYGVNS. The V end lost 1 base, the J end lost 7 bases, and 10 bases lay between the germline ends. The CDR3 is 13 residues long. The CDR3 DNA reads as TGTGCCAGCAGTGAATTAGCGGCTGATGAAGCTTTCTTT. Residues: CASSELAADEAFF.

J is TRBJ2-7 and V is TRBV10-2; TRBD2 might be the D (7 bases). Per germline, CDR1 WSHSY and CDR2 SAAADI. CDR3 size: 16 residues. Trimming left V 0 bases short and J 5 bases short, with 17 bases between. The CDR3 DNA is TGCGCCAGCAGTGAGTCTGTTGGAGGGGGGGCCCACGAGCAGTACTTC. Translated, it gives CASSESVGGGAHEQYF.

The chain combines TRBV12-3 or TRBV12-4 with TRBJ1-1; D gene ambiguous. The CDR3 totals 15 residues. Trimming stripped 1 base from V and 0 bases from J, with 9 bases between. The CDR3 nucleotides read TGTGCCAGCAGTTTAGAGTGGACCATGAACACTGAAGCTTTCTTT. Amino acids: CASSLEWTMNTEAFF.

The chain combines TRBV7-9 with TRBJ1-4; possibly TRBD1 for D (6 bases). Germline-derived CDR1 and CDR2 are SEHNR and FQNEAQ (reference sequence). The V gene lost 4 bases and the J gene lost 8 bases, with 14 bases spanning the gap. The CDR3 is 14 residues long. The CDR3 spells CASSSGGSGEKLFF. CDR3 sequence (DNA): TGTGCCAGCAGCTCCGGGGGCTCCGGAGAAAAACTGTTTTTT.

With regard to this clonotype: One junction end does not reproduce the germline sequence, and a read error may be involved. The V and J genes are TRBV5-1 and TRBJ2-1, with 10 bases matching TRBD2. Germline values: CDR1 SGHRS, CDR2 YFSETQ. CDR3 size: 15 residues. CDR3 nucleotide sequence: TGCGCCAGCAGCGTTACTAGCGGGGCCAACAATGAGCAGTGCTTC. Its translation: CASSVTSGANNEQCF.

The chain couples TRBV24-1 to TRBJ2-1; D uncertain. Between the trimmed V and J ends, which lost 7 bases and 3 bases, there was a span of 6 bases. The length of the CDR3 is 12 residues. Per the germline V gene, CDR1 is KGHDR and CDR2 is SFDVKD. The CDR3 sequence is CATSLNYNEQFF. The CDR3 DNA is TGTGCCACCAGCCTCAACTACAATGAGCAGTTCTTC.

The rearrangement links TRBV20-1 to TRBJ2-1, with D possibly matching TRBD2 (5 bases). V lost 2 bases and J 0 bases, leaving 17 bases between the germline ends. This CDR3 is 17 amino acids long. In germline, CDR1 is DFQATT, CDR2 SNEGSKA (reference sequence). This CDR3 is CSARTWTERSSYNEQFF. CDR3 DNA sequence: TGCAGTGCTAGAACCTGGACCGAGCGGAGCTCCTACAATGAGCAGTTCTTC.

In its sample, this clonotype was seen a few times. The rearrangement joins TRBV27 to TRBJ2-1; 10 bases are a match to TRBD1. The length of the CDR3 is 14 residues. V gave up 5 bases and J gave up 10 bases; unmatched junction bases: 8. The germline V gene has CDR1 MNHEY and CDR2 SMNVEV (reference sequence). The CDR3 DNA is TGTGCCAGCAGTCTCTTGGGACAGGGGAGGGAGCAGTTCTTC. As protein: CASSLLGQGREQFF.

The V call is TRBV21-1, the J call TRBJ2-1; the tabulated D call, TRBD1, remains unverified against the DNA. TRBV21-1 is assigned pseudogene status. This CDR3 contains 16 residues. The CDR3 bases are TGTGCCAGCAGCAAAGTTCGCCGGGGGGGCGGGGATGAGCAGTTCTTC. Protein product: CASSKVRRGGGDEQFF.

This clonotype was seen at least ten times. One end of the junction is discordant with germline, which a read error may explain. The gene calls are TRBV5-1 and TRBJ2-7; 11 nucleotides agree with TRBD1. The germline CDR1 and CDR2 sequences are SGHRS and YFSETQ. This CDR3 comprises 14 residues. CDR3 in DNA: TGTGCCAGCAGCTCGGGACAGGGGGCCTACGAGCAGTACTTC. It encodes CASSSGQGAYEQYF.

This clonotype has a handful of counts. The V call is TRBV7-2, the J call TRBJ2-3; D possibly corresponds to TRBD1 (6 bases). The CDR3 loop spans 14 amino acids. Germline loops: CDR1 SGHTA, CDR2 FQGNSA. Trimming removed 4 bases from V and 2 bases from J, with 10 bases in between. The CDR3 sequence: CASSYRQATDTQYF. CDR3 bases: TGTGCCAGCAGCTACCGACAGGCCACAGATACGCAGTATTTT.

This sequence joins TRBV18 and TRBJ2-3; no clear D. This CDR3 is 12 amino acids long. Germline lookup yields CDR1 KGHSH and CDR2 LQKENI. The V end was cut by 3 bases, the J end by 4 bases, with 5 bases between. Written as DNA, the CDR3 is TGTGCCAGCTCACCGGAGTCAGATACGCAGTATTTT. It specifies CASSPESDTQYF.

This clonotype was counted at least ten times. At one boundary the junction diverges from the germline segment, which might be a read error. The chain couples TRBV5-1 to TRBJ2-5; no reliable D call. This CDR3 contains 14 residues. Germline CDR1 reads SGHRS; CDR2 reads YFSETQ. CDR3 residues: CASSLVRVGETQYF. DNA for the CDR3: TGTGCCAGCAGCTTAGTCCGGGTAGGAGAGACCCAGTACTTC.

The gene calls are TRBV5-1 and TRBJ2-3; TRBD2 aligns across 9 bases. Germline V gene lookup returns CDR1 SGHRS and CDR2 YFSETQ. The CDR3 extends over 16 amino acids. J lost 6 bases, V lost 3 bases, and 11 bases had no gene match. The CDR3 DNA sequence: TGCGCCAGCAGCTCCCGAAGCGGGAGGCCCAGTGATACGCAGTATTTT. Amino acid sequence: CASSSRSGRPSDTQYF.

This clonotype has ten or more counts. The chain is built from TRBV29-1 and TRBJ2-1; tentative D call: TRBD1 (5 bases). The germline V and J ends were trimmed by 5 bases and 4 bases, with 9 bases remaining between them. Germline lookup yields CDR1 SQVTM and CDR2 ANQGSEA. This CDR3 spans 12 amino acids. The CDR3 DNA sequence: TGCAGCGTTTGCAGGGCATACAATGAGCAGTTCTTC. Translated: CSVCRAYNEQFF.

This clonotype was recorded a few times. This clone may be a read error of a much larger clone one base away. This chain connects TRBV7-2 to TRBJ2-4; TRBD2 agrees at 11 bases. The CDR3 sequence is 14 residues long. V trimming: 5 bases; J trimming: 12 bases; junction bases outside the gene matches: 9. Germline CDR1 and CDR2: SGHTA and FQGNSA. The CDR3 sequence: CASSPQLAGESQYF. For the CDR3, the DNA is TGTGCCAGCAGCCCCCAACTAGCGGGAGAAAGTCAGTACTTC.

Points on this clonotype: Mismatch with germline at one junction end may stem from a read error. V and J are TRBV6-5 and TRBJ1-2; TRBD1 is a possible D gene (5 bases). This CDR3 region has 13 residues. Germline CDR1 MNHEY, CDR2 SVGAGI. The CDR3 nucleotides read TGTGCCAGCAGGTATGACAGTAACTGTGGCTACACCTTC. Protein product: CASRYDSNCGYTF.

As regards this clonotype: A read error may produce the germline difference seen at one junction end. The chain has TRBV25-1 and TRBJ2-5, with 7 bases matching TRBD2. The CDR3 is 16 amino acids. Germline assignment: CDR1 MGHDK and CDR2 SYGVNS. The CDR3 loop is CVSSESRREVRETQYF. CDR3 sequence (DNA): TGTGTCAGCAGTGAATCCCGACGGGAGGTACGGGAGACCCAGTACTTC.

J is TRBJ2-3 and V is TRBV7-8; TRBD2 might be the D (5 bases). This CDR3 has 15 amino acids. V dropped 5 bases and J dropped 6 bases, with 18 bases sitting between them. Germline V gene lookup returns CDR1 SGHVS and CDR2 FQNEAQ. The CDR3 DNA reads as TGTGCCAGCAGCCATGACTATTTCCGGAGGGATACGCAGTATTTT. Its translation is CASSHDYFRRDTQYF.